These 2 T cell receptor beta chains share one sample of origin, sequenced in a study of blood T cell repertoires in COVID-19. The method was immunoSEQ multiplex PCR; TCRdb's version includes in-frame clones alone and lacks a portion of them. The data hold over 120,000 clones, with around 80% observed a single time. Sequenced material: peripheral blood. The receptor source for this set is a man in his 70s who had recovered from COVID-19.

CDR3 sequence reads: CASSVGGGILTDTQYF. The CDR3 coding sequence is TGTGCCAGCAGCGTAGGTGGCGGGATCTTAACAGATACGCAGTATTTT. The chain employs TRBV9 and TRBJ2-3, with a possible D match to TRBD2 (6 bases). CDR3 length equals 16 residues. Germline V gives CDR1 SGDLS, CDR2 YYNGEE. Trimming shortened V by 0 bases and J by 3 bases, and 14 bases separated the two germline ends.

The CDR3 DNA follows: TGTGCCAGCAGACGTACTAGCGGAGTCTACGAGCAGTACTTC. Amino acid sequence: CASRRTSGVYEQYF. The V call is TRBV27, the J call TRBJ2-7; the match to TRBD2 covers 8 bases. The germline gives CDR1 MNHEY, CDR2 SMNVEV (reference sequence). The CDR3 consists of 14 residues. After removal of 6 bases from V and 3 bases from J, the junction contained 7 bases not matched to a gene.